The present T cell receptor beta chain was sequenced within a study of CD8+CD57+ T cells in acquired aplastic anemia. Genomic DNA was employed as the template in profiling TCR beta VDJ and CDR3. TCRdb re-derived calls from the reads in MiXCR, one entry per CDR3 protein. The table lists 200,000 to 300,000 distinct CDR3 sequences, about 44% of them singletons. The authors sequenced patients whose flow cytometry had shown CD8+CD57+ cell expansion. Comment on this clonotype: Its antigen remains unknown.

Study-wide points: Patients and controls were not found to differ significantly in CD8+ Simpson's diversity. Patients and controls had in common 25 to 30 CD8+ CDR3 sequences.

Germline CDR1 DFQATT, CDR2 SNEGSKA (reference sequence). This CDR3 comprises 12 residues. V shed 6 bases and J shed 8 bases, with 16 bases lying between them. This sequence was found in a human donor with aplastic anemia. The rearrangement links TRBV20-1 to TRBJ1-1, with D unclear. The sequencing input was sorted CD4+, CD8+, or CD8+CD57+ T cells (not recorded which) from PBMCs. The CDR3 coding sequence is TGCAGTGCCCTCAAACCCCTCGAGGAAGCTTTCTTT. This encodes CSALKPLEEAFF.